The 24 T cell receptor beta chains reported below all come from one sample, sequenced in a study of T cell responses to AZD1222 COVID-19 vaccine. Only in-frame clones appear in the TCRdb table, and some are missing; sequencing was by immunoSEQ multiplex PCR. The table has approximately 150,000 clones, approximately 88% seen once. The sample in question was peripheral blood, obtained on day 0 of AZD1222 vaccination. The receptors were gathered from an adult in good health.

The gene calls are TRBV6-5 and TRBJ1-2, with D perhaps TRBD1 (5 bases). Trimming pared 4 bases from V and 4 bases from J, leaving 10 bases between. CDR1 MNHEY and CDR2 SVGAGI come from the germline V gene. This CDR3 comprises 13 residues. This chain's CDR3 is CASSSGQGYGYTF. In DNA form, the CDR3 reads TGTGCCAGCAGTTCTGGCCAGGGCTATGGCTACACCTTC.

As concerns this clone: The sample contains more than one DNA sequence encoding this CDR3. The rearrangement links TRBV9 to TRBJ2-2; unclear D gene. The V gene's germline CDR1 is SGDLS and CDR2 YYNGEE. The length of the CDR3 is 13 residues. V was pared by 0 bases and J by 5 bases, with 5 bases between. The CDR3 spells CASSVVGTGELFF. CDR3 coding DNA: TGTGCCAGCAGCGTAGTAGGTACCGGGGAGCTGTTTTTT.

This rearrangement joins TRBV28 to TRBJ1-3; D not certain. This CDR3 has 15 amino acids. Deletions cut 3 bases from V and 4 bases from J, with 13 bases between. From germline, CDR1 is MDHEN and CDR2 SYDVKM. CDR3 DNA: TGTGCCAGCAGTTTGGTGAGGAAAGCGGGAAACACCATATATTTT. It encodes CASSLVRKAGNTIYF.

V is TRBV3-1 (or the pseudogene TRBV3-2) and J is TRBJ2-2; 13 bases fit TRBD2. V dropped 2 bases and J dropped 3; count of bases not matched to a gene: 6. Germline V CDR1 and CDR2: LGHDT, YNNKEL (reference sequence). The CDR3 runs to 18 residues. The CDR3 reads CASSQKTSGRADTGELFF. CDR3 coding DNA: TGTGCCAGCAGCCAAAAAACTAGCGGGAGGGCCGACACCGGGGAGCTGTTTTTT.

This clone has only one observation. Distinct nucleotide sequences in the sample also encode this CDR3. The CDR3 bases are TGTGCCAGCAGCCAAGCGGGGGAGCTGTTTTTT. Translation gives CASSQAGELFF. The V and J genes are TRBV3-1 (or the pseudogene TRBV3-2) and TRBJ2-2; the D is unclear. Trimming left V 1 base short and J 8 bases short, with 2 bases between. CDR1 is LGHDT, CDR2 YNNKEL, per germline (reference sequence). This CDR3 spans 11 amino acids.

The chain uses TRBV19 and TRBJ1-1, with D perhaps matching TRBD1 (5 bases). V was shortened by 3 bases and J by 5 bases, with 16 bases between the two germline ends. The CDR3 contains 15 residues. Germline CDR1 LNHDA, CDR2 SQIVND (reference sequence). In nucleotides, the CDR3 is TGTGCCAGTAGTATTGGTCGGAGGGGAAAAACTGAAGCTTTCTTT. Translated, it gives CASSIGRRGKTEAFF.

The chain recombines TRBV9 with TRBJ1-1, with D uncertain. CDR1 and CDR2 (germline): SGDLS, YYNGEE. The CDR3 consists of 14 residues. Trimming cost V 4 bases and J 3 bases, with 13 bases left between them. CDR3 residues: CASSLGSGDTEAFF. The CDR3, as DNA: TGTGCCAGCAGCTTGGGATCCGGGGACACTGAAGCTTTCTTT.

This chain joins TRBV19 and TRBJ1-3; the D is unclear. The CDR3 runs 17 residues. Germline CDR1 is LNHDA and CDR2 is SQIVND (reference sequence). The V and J ends lost 0 bases and 0 bases respectively, with 12 bases between them. The CDR3 bases are TGTGCCAGTAGTATAGAATATCCGTTCCTCTCTGGAAACACCATATATTTT. Translating gives CASSIEYPFLSGNTIYF. The variable domain in full, with the rest retrieved from reference TRBV19 and TRBJ1-3, is DGGITQSPKYLFRKEGQNVTLSCEQNLNHDAMYWYRQDPGQGLRLIYYSQIVNDFQKGDIAEGYSVSREKKESFPLTVTSAQKNPTAFYLCASSIEYPFLSGNTIYFGEGSWLTVV.

The J gene is TRBJ2-1, the V gene TRBV19; D unresolved. The CDR3 totals 13 residues. Germline assignment: CDR1 LNHDA and CDR2 SQIVND (reference sequence). The CDR3 loop is CARSLDVYNEQFF. DNA of the CDR3: TGTGCGAGATCCCTAGATGTCTACAATGAGCAGTTCTTC.

V gene TRBV4-2 combines with J gene TRBJ2-5, with TRBD1 matching 12 bases. The CDR3 runs 16 residues. Germline V gene data show CDR1 as LGHNA and CDR2 as YNFKEQ. Unmatched junction bases numbered 4, after V lost 4 bases and J lost 1 base. Written as DNA, the CDR3 is TGTGCCAGCAGCCCCGGGGGACAGGGGGCCCAAGAGACCCAGTACTTC. It is translated as CASSPGGQGAQETQYF.

The V call is TRBV25-1, the J call TRBJ1-1, with D possibly TRBD1 on 6 matching bases. V gave up 3 bases and J gave up 1 base, with 9 bases separating them. Germline assignment: CDR1 MGHDK and CDR2 SYGVNS. CDR3 size: 14 residues. This chain's CDR3 is CASSDGQRNTEAFF. The CDR3, as DNA: TGTGCCAGCAGTGATGGACAGAGGAACACTGAAGCTTTCTTT.

The rearrangement uses TRBV5-6 and TRBJ1-1; 7 nucleotides match TRBD1. V gave up 4 bases and J gave up 5 bases; unmatched junction bases: 11. The CDR3 is made up of 15 amino acids. Germline V CDR1 and CDR2: SGHDT, YYEEEE. CDR3 bases: TGTGCCAGCAGCCCCACAGGGGTTGCTTCGACTGAAGCTTTCTTT. Protein: CASSPTGVASTEAFF.

This chain uses TRBV7-9 with TRBJ2-4; D is possibly TRBD2 (5 bases). The CDR3 runs to 15 residues. Between the trimmed V and J ends, which lost 2 bases and 3 bases, there was a span of 11 bases. Germline loops: CDR1 SEHNR, CDR2 FQNEAQ (reference sequence). The CDR3 region is CASSLSGGFKNIQYF. DNA of the CDR3: TGTGCCAGCAGCTTATCTGGCGGGTTCAAAAACATTCAGTACTTC.

This chain connects TRBV4-3 to TRBJ2-7, with 12 bases fitting TRBD2. This CDR3 region has 17 residues. With 2 bases clipped from V and 1 base from J, the junction kept 6 bases outside the gene matches. Germline CDR1 and CDR2: LGHNA and YSLEER. The CDR3 nucleotides read TGCGCCAGCAGCCAACGACTAGCGGGAGTCAGTTCCTACGAGCAGTACTTC. It specifies CASSQRLAGVSSYEQYF.

This chain links TRBV14 with TRBJ2-1; 14 bases align to TRBD2. The V segment lost 2 bases and the J segment 4 bases; nucleotides outside the gene matches: 13. The CDR3 runs 20 residues. Germline V CDR1 and CDR2: SGHDN, FVKESK. The CDR3 is CASSQPSGTSGSRVYNEQFF. The CDR3 DNA follows: TGTGCCAGCAGCCAACCCTCCGGGACTAGCGGGAGTAGGGTTTACAATGAGCAGTTCTTC.

The CDR3 nucleotides are TGTGCCAGCAGCTTAGCCGGGCCGACAGTTATTTCCACCGGGGAGCTGTTTTTT. Translation gives CASSLAGPTVISTGELFF. The chain carries TRBV7-9 and TRBJ2-2, with D tentatively TRBD1 (5 bases). This CDR3 contains 18 residues. Trimming left V 0 bases short and J 4 bases short, with 18 bases between. CDR1 is SEHNR, CDR2 FQNEAQ, per germline (reference sequence).

The chain combines TRBV2 with TRBJ1-3; TRBD1 might be the D (5 bases). Trimming pared 4 bases from V and 2 bases from J, leaving 12 bases between. The CDR3 has 15 amino acids. Germline CDR1 reads SNHLY; CDR2 reads FYNNEI. Here the CDR3 reads CASSVGTATGNTIYF. CDR3 in DNA: TGTGCCAGCAGTGTAGGGACTGCAACTGGAAACACCATATATTTT.

The chain uses TRBV30 and TRBJ1-1; the D is unclear. The germline gives CDR1 GTSNPN, CDR2 SVGIG (reference sequence). CDR3 length equals 13 residues. Trimming pared 2 bases from V and 2 bases from J, leaving 9 bases between. DNA for the CDR3: TGTGCCTGGAGTTACGAACTCAACACTGAAGCTTTCTTT. Protein product: CAWSYELNTEAFF.

For the CDR3, the DNA is TGTGCCGGACGGCGGGTGGGGGAGACCCAGTACTTC. Translation gives CAGRRVGETQYF. The J gene is TRBJ2-5, the V gene TRBV2; weak D call: TRBD2 (5 bases). CDR1 and CDR2 (germline): SNHLY, FYNNEI. The CDR3 length is 12 residues. The V and J ends lost 11 bases and 5 bases respectively, with 15 bases between them.

The chain employs TRBV5-1 and TRBJ2-2, with a weak D call TRBD2 (5 bases). Germline V gene data show CDR1 as SGHRS and CDR2 as YFSETQ. Between the trimmed V and J ends, which lost 1 base and 0 bases, there was a span of 13 bases. CDR3 length equals 17 residues. CDR3 sequence (DNA): TGCGCCAGCAGCTTGCGTGTTAGCGCTTCGAACACCGGGGAGCTGTTTTTT. Protein product: CASSLRVSASNTGELFF.

This clone was counted once. This rearrangement joins TRBV4-3 to TRBJ2-1, with D possibly TRBD2 on 5 matching bases. Per germline, CDR1 LGHNA and CDR2 YSLEER. The CDR3 is 16 amino acids. The germline V and J ends were trimmed by 0 bases and 7 bases, with 16 bases remaining between them. In nucleotides, the CDR3 is TGCGCCAGCAGCCAAGATTTAAGGGCGGGTTATAATGAGCAGTTCTTC. It specifies CASSQDLRAGYNEQFF.

This clone was counted once. The V and J genes are TRBV29-1 and TRBJ2-5; D gene unclear. The length of the CDR3 is 15 residues. Trimming cost V 6 bases and J 1 base, with 18 bases left between them. From germline, CDR1 is SQVTM and CDR2 ANQGSEA. In DNA, the CDR3 is TGCAGCGTGGCCACCATACGTGACCCCCAAGAGACCCAGTACTTC. This gives the protein CSVATIRDPQETQYF.

The chain combines TRBV15 with TRBJ2-7; D gene ambiguous. Trimming removed 5 bases at V and 2 bases at J, with 7 bases between. The CDR3 totals 12 residues. Germline lookup yields CDR1 LNHNV and CDR2 YYDKDF (reference sequence). The CDR3: CATSFDTYEQYF. The CDR3 DNA reads TGTGCCACCAGCTTCGACACCTACGAGCAGTACTTC.

This clone came up a few times. The chain has TRBV18 and TRBJ1-4; perhaps TRBD1 as D (5 bases). V lost 1 base to trimming and J lost 6 bases, with 9 bases between them. The CDR3 spans 14 residues. Germline loops: CDR1 KGHSH, CDR2 LQKENI. DNA of the CDR3: TGTGCCAGCTCACCACGGGGGAAGGATGAAAAACTGTTTTTT. It codes for CASSPRGKDEKLFF.